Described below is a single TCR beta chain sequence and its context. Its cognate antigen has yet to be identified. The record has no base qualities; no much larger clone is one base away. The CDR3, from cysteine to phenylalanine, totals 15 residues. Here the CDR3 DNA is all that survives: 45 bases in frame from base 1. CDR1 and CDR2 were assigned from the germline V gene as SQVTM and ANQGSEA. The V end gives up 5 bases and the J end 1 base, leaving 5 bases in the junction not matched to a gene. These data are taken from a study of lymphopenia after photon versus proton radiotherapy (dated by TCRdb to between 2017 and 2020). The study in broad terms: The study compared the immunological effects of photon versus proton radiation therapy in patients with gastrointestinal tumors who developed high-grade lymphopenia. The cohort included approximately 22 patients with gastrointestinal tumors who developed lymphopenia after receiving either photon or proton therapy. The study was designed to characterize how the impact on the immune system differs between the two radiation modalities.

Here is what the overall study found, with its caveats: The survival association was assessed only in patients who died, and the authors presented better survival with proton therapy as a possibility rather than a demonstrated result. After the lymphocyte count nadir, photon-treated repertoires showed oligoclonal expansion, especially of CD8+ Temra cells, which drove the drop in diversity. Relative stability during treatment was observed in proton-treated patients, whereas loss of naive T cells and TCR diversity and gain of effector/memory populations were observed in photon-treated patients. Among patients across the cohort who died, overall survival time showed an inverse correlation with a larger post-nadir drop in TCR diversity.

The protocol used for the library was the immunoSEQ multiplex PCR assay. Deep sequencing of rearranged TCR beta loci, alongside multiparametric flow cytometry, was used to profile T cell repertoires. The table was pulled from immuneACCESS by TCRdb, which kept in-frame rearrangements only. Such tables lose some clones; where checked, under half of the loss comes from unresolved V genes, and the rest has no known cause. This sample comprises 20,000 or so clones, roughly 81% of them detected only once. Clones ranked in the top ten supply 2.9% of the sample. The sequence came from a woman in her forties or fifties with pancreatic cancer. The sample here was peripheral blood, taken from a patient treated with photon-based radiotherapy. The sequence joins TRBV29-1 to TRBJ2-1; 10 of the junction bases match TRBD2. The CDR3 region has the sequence CSVRLAGASYNEQFF. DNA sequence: TGCAGCGTTCGCCTAGCGGGAGCGTCCTACAATGAGCAGTTCTTC.